This T cell receptor (beta chain) is from a study of blood T cell repertoires in COVID-19. The overall study: Italy, Spain and the United States were the sources of the convalescent and acute COVID-19 samples. T cells, B-cell-depleted T cells, or PBMCs supplied cDNA or gDNA.

In the source study's methods: Estimates of nucleated cell counts were drawn from the amplification of reference gene primers. Measured with immunoSEQ multiplex PCR; TCRdb has only the in-frame clones, and not every one. That table supplies the V and J calls and clone size; D and trimming were determined from the DNA. Of 300,000 to 400,000 clones listed, approximately 86% are singletons. Germline CDR1 reads MNHEY; CDR2 reads SMNVEV (reference sequence). The CDR3 covers 14 residues. J lost 6 bases, V lost 2 bases, and 4 bases had no gene match. Seattle's cohort entered during active infection and was followed longitudinally.

V gene TRBV27 combines with J gene TRBJ1-2; TRBD1 matches 9 bases. The sequenced sample consisted of peripheral blood. This sequence was found in a woman aged 55-75 years with COVID-19, enrolled during active disease. The CDR3 DNA is TGTGCCAGCAGTTTAAGAGGACAGGGGAATGGCTACACCTTC. Its translation: CASSLRGQGNGYTF.